This T cell receptor beta chain was captured by sequencing in a study of OX40 agonist ivuxolimab in advanced cancers. V trimming: 6 bases; J trimming: 8 bases; junction bases outside the gene matches: 10. CDR3 size: 14 residues. In germline, CDR1 is MDHEN, CDR2 SYDVKM. Assay used: immunoSEQ multiplex PCR; TCRdb lists only in-frame clones, some missing. Of about 79,000 clones in the sample, around 90% were seen once. This clone was counted a single time. The sample consisted of CD4+ or CD8+ T cells sorted from blood, taken in a trial of the OX40 agonist ivuxolimab. This sequence was found in an adult with an advanced solid tumor such as melanoma, head and neck, liver or kidney cancer. The genes are TRBV28 and TRBJ1-2; 9 bases are shared with TRBD1. The CDR3 coding sequence is TGTGCCAGCAGCTCCACCGGGACAGGGAGGGGCTACACCTTC. This translates into CASSSTGTGRGYTF.